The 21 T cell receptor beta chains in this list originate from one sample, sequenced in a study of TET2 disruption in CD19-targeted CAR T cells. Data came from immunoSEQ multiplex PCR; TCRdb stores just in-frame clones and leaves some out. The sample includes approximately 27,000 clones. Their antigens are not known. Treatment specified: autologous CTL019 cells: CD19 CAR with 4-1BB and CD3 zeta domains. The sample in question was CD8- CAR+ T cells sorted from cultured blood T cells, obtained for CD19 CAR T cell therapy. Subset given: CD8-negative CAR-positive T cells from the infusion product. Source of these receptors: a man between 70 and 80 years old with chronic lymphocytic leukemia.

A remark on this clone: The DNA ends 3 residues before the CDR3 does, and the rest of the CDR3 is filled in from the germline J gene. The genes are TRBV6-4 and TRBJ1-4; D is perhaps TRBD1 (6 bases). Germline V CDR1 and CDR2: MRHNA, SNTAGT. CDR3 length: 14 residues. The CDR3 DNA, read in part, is TGTGCCAGCAGTTCACAGGGAGAGGATTCACCA. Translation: CASSSQGEDSP. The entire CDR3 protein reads CASSSQGEDSPLFF.

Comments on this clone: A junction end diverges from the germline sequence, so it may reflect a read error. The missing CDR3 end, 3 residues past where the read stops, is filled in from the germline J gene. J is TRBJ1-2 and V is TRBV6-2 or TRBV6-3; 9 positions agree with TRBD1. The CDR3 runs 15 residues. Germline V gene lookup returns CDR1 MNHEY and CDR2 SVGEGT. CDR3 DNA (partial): TGTGCCAGCAGTTCTGTTGCGGACAGGGGCTATGAC. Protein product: CASSSVADRGYD. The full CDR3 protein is CASSSVADRGYDYTF.

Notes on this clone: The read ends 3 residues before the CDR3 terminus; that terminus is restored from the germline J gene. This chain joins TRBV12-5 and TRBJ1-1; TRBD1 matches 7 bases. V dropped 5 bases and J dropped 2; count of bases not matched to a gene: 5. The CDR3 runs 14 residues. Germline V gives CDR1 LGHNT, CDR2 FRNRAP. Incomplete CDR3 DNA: TGTGCTAGTGGTCGGGGACAGTCAAACACTGAA. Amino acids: CASGRGQSNTE. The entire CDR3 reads CASGRGQSNTEAFF.

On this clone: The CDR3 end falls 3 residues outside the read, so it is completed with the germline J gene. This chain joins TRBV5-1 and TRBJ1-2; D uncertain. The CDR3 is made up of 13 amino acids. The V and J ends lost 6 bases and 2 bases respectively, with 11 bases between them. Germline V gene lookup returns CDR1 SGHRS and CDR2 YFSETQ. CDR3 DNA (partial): TGCGCCAGCACAAGAGACAAAAACTATGGC. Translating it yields CASTRDKNYG. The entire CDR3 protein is CASTRDKNYGYTF.

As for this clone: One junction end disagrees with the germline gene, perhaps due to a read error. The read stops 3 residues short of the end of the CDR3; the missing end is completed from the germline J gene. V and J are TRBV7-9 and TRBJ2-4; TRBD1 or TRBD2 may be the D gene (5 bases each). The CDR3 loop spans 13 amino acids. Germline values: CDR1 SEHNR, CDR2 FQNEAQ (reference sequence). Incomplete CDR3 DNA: TGTTCCAGCACCCGAGGGGTTCAGGATGGT. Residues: CSSTRGVQDG. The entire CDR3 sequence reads CSSTRGVQDGQYF.

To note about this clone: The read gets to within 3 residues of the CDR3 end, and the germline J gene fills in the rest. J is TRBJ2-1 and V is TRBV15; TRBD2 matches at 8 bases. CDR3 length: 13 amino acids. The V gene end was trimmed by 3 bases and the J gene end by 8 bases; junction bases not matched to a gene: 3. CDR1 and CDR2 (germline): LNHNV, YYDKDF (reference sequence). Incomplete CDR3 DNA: TGTGCCACCAGCAGCGGGGGGGGGTATGAG. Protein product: CATSSGGGYE. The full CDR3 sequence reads CATSSGGGYEQFF.

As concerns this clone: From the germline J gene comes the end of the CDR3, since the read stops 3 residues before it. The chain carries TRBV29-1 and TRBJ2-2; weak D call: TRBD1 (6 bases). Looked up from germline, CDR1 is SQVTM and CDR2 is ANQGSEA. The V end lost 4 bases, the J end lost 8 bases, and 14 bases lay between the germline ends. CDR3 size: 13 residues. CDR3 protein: CSVGQVEGGELFF. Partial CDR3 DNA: TGCAGCGTTGGACAGGTCGAGGGTGGGGAG.

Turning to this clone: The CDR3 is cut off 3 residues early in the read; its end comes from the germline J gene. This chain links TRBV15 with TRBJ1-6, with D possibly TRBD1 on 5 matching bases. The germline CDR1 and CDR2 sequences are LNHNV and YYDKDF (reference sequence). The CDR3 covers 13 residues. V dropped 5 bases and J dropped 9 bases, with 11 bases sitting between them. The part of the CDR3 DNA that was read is TGTGCCACCAGCCAGGGTCGGGCTTCACCC. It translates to CATSQGRASP. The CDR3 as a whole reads CATSQGRASPLHF.

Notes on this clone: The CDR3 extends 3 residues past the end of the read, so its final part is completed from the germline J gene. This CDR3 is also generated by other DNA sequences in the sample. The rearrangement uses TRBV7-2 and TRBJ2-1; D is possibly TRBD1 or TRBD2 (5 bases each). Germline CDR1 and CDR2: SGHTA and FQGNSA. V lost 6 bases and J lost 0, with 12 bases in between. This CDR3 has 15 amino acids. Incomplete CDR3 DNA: TGTGCCAGCAGGCTGCCAGGGAGCTCCTACAATGAG. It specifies CASRLPGSSYNE. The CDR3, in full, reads CASRLPGSSYNEQFF.

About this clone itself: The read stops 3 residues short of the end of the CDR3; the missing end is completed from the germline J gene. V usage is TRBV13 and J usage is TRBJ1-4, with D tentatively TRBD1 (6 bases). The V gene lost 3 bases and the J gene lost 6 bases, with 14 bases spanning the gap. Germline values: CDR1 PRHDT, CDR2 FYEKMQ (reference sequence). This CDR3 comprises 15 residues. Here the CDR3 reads CASSFGGQGYEKLFF. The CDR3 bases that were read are TGTGCCAGCAGCTTCGGGGGGCAAGGTTATGAAAAA.

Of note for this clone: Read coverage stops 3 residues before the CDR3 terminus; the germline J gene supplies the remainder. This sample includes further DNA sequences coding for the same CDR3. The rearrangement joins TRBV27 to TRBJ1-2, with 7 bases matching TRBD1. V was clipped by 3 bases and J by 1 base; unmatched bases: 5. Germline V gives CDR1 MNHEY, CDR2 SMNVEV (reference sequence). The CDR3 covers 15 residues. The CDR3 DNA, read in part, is TGTGCCAGCAGTTTTTTAAGGGGGCGTAACTATGGC. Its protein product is CASSFLRGRNYG. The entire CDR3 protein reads CASSFLRGRNYGYTF.

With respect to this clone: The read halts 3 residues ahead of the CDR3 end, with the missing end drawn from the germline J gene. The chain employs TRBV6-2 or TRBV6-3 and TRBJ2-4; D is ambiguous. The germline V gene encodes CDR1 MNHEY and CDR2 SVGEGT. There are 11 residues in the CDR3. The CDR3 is CASSPGYGQYF. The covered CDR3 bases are TGTGCCAGCAGTCCAGGCTATGGT.

CDR3 loop: CASSLTGRVYGYTF. Incomplete CDR3 DNA: TGTGCCAGCAGTTTGACAGGGAGAGTCTATGGC. The chain uses TRBV28 and TRBJ1-2, with 7 positions matching TRBD1. The read is 3 residues too short to cover the CDR3 end, so that end is filled in from the germline J gene. The V gene end was trimmed by 3 bases and the J gene end by 4 bases; junction bases not matched to a gene: 5. This CDR3 spans 14 amino acids. Germline V CDR1 and CDR2: MDHEN, SYDVKM.

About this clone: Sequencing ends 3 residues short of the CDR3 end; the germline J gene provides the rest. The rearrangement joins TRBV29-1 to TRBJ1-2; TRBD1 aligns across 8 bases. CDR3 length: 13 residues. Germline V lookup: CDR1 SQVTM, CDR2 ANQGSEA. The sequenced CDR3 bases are TGCAGCGCTGGAGCTGAGGCAGGGGGCGAC. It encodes CSAGAEAGGD. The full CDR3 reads CSAGAEAGGDYTF.

CDR3 bases read: TGTGCCAGCAGCCAATCTAGGGCGCACCAAGAGACC. Protein product: CASSQSRAHQET. From start to end, the CDR3 is CASSQSRAHQETQYF. J is TRBJ2-5 and V is TRBV16, with no clear D. Coverage ceases 3 residues before the CDR3 finishes, and the germline J gene fills in the end. Germline CDR1 and CDR2: KGHSY and FQNENV. The CDR3 has 15 residues. The V end was cut by 0 bases, the J end by 0 bases, with 8 bases between.

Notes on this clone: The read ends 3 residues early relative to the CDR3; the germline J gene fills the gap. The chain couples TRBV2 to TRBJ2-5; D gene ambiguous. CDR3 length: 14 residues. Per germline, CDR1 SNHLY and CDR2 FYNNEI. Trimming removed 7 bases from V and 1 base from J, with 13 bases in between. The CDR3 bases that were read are TGTGCCAGCACAGCCAGGAAGACCCAAGAGACC. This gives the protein CASTARKTQET. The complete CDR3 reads CASTARKTQETQYF.

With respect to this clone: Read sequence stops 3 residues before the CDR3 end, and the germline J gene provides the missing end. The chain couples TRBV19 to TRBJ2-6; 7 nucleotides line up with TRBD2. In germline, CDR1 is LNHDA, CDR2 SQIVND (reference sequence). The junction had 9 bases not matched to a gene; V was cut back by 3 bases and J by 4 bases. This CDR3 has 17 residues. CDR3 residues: CASSIGGGRGGANVLTF. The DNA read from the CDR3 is TGTGCCAGTAGTATCGGTGGAGGGCGGGGGGGGGCCAACGTC.

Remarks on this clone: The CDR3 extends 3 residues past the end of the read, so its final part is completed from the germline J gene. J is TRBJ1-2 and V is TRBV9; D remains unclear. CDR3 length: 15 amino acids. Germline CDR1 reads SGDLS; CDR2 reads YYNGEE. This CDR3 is CASSVMGERQETYTF. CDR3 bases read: TGTGCCAGCAGCGTTATGGGTGAACGACAAGAGACC. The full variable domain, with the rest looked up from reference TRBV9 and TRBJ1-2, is DSGVTQTPKHLITATGQRVTLRCSPRSGDLSVYWYQQSLDQGLQFLIQYYNGEERAKGNILERFSAQQFPDLHSELNLSSLELGDSALYFCASSVMGERQETYTFGSGTRLTVV.

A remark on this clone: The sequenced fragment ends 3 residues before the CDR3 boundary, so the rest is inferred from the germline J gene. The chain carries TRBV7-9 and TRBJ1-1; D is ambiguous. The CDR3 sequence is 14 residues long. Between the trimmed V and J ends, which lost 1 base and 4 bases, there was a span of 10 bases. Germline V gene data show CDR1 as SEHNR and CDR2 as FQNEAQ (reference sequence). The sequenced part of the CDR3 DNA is TGTGCCAGCAGCTTAGACGGTCGGGGCACTGAA. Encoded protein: CASSLDGRGTE. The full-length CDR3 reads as CASSLDGRGTEAFF.

The sequenced CDR3 bases are TGTGCCAGCAGCTTAGAACGGGGCTCTGGAAACACC. This sequence encodes CASSLERGSGNT. The entire CDR3 reads CASSLERGSGNTIYF. The rearrangement links TRBV7-6 to TRBJ1-3, with D hard to call. The CDR3 goes on 3 residues after the read ends, and that part is filled in from the germline J gene. V dropped 1 base and J dropped 0 bases, with 7 bases sitting between them. CDR3 size: 15 residues. Germline-derived CDR1 and CDR2 are SGHVS and FNYEAQ.

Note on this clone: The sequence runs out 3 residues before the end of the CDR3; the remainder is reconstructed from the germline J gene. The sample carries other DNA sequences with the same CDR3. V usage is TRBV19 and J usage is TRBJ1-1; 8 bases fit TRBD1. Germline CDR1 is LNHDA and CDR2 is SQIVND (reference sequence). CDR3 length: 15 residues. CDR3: CASSPRDRHQETAFF. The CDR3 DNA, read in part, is TGTGCCAGTAGTCCCCGGGACAGGCACCAAGAGACC.